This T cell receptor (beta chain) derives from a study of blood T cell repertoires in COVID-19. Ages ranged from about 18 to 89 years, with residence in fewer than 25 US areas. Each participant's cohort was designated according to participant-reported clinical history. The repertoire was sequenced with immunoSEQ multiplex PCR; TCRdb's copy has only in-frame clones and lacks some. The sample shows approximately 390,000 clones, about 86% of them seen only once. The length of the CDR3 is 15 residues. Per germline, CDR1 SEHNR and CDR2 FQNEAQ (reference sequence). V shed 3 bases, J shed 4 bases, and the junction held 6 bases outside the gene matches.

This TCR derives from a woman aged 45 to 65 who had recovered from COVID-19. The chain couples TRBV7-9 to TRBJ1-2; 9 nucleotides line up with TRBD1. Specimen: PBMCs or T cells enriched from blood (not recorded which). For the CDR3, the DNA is TGTGCCAGCAGCTTTTCCGGGACAGGGTTCTATGGCTACACCTTC. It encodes CASSFSGTGFYGYTF.